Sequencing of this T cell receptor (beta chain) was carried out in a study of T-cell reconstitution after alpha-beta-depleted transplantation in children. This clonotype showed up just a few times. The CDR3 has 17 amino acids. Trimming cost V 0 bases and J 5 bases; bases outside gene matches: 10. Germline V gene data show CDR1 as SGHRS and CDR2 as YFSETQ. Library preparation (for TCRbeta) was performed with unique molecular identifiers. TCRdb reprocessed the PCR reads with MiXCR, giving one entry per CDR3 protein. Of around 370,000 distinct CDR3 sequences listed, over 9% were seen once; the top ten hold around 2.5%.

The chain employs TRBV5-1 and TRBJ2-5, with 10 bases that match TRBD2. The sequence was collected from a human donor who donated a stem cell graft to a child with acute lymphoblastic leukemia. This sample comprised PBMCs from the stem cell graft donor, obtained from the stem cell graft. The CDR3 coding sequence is TGCGCCAGCAGCTTGGTTGGTAGCGGGAGGACCACCGAGACCCAGTACTTC. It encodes CASSLVGSGRTTETQYF. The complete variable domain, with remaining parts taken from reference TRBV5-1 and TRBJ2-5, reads KAGVTQTPRYLIKTRGQQVTLSCSPISGHRSVSWYQQTPGQGLQFLFEYFSETQRNKGNFPGRFSGRQFSNSRSEMNVSTLELGDSALYLCASSLVGSGRTTETQYFGPGTRLLVL.